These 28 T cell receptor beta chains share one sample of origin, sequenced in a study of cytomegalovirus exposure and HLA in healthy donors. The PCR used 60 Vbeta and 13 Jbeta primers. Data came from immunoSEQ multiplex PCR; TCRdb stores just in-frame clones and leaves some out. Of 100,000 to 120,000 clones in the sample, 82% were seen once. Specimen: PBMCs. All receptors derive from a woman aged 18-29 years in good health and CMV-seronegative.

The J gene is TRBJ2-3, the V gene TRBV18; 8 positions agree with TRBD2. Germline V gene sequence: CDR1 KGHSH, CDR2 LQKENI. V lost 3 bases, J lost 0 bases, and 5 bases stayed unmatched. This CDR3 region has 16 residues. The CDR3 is CASSPFGGASTDTQYF. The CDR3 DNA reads TGTGCCAGCTCACCGTTCGGGGGGGCAAGCACAGATACGCAGTATTTT.

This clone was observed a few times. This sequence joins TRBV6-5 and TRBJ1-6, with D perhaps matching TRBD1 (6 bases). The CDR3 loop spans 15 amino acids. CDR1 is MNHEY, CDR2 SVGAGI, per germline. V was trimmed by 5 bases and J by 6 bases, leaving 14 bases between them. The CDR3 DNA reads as TGTGCCAGCAGTCGAGTGGACAGCCGTAATTCACCCCTCCACTTT. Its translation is CASSRVDSRNSPLHF.

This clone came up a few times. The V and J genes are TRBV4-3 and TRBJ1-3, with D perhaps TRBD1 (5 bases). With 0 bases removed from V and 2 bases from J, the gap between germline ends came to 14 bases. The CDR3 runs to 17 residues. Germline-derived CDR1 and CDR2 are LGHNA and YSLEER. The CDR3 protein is CASSQDPGGMAGNTIYF. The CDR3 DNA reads TGCGCCAGCAGCCAAGACCCCGGGGGTATGGCTGGAAACACCATATATTTT.

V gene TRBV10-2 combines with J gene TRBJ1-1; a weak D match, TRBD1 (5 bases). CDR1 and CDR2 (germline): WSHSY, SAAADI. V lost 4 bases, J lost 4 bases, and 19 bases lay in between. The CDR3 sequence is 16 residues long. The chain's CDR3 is CASSGVLAGRRTEAFF. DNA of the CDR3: TGCGCCAGCAGTGGAGTTTTAGCAGGGCGTCGCACTGAAGCTTTCTTT.

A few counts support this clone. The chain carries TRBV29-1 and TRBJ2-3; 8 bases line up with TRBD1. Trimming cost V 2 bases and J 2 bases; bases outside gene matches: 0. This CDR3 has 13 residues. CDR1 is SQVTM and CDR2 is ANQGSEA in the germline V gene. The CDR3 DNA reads TGCAGCGTTGAACAGGGGGCCACAGATACGCAGTATTTT. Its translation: CSVEQGATDTQYF.

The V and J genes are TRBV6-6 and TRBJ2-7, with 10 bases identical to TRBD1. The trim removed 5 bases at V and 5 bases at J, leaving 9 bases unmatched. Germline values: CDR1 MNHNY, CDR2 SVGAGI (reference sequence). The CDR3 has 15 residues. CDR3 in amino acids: CASSDPGTGDHEQYF. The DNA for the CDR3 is TGTGCCAGCAGTGACCCCGGGACAGGGGACCACGAGCAGTACTTC.

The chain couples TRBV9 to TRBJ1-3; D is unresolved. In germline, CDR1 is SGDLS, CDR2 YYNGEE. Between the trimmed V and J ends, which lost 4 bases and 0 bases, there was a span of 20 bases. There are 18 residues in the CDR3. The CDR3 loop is CASSTYYGSRLSGNTIYF. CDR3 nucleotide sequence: TGTGCCAGCAGCACCTATTACGGGAGTCGGCTCTCTGGAAACACCATATATTTT.

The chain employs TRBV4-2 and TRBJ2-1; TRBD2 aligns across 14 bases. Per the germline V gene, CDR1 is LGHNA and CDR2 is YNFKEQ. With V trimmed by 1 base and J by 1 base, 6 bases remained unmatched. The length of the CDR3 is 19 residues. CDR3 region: CASSQVGTSGSMSYNEQFF. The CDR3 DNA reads TGTGCCAGCAGCCAAGTGGGGACTAGCGGGAGTATGTCCTACAATGAGCAGTTCTTC.

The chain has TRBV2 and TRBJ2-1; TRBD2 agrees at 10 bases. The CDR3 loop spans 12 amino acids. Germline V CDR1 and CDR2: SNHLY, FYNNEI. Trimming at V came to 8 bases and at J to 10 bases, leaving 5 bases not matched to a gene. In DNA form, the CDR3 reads TGTGCCAGCGAAGCGGGGGGGCAGGAGCAGTTCTTC. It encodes CASEAGGQEQFF. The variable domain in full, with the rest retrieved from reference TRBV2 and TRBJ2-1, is EPEVTQTPSHQVTQMGQEVILRCVPISNHLYFYWYRQILGQKVEFLVSFYNNEISEKSEIFDDQFSVERPDGSNFTLKIRSTKLEDSAMYFCASEAGGQEQFFGPGTRLTVL.

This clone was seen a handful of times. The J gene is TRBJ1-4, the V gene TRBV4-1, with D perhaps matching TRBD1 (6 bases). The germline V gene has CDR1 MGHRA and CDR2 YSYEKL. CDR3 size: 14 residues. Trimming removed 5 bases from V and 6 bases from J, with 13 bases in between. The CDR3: CASSGLGADEKLFF. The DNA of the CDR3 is TGCGCCAGCAGCGGGTTGGGGGCGGATGAAAAACTGTTTTTT.

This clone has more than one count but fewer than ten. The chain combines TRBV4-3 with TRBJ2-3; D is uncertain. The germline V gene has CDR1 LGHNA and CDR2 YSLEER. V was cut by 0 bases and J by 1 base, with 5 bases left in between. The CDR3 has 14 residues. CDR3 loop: CASSQERRTDTQYF. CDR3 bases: TGCGCCAGCAGCCAAGAGCGGCGCACAGATACGCAGTATTTT.

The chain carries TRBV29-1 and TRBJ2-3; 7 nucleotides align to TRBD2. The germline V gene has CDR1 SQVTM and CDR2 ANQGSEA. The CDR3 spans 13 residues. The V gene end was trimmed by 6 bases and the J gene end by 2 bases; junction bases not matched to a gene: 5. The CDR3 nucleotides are TGCAGCGTGAGTAGCGGGTACACAGATACGCAGTATTTT. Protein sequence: CSVSSGYTDTQYF.

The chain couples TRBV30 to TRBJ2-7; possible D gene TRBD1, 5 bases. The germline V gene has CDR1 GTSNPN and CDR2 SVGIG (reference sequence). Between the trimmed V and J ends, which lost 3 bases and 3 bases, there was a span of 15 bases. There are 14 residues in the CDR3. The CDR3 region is CAWSVPGKVYEQYV. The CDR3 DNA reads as TGTGCCTGGAGCGTCCCAGGGAAAGTCTACGAGCAGTACGTC.

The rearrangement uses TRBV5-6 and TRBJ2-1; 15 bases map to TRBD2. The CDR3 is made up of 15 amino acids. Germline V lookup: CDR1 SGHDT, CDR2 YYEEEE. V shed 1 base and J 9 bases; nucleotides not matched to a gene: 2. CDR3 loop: CASSLRTSGRGEQFF. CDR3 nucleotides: TGTGCCAGCAGCTTGAGGACTAGCGGGAGGGGTGAGCAGTTCTTC.

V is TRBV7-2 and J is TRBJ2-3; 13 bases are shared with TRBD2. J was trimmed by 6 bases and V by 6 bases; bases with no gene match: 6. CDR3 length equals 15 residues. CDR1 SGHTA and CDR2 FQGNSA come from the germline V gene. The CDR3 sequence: CASRPTSGGSDTQYF. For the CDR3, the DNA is TGTGCCAGCAGACCGACTAGCGGGGGGAGCGATACGCAGTATTTT.

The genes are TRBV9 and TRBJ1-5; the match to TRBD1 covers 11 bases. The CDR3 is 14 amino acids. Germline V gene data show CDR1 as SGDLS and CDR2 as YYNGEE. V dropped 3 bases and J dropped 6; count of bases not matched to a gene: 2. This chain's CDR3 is CASSGTGGGQPQHF. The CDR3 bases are TGTGCCAGCAGCGGGACAGGGGGCGGTCAGCCCCAGCATTTT.

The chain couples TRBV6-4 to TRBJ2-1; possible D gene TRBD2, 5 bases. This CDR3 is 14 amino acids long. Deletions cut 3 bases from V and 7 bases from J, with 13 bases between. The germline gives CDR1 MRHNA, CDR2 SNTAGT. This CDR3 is CASSEGPGGNEQFF. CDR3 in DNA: TGTGCCAGCAGTGAGGGTCCCGGCGGGAATGAGCAGTTCTTC.

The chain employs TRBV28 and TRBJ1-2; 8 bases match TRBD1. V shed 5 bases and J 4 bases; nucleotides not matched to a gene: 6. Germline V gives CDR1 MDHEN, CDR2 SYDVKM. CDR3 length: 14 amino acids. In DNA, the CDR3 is TGTGCCAGCAGTACCAGGGGGCGGGTCTATGGCTACACCTTC. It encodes CASSTRGRVYGYTF.

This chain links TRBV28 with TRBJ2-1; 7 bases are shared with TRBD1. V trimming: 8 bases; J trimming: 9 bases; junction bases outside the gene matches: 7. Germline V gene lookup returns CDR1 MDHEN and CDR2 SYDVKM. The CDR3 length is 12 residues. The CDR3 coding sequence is TGTGCCAGCTCGACAGGGAGAGTTGAGCAGTTCTTC. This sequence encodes CASSTGRVEQFF.

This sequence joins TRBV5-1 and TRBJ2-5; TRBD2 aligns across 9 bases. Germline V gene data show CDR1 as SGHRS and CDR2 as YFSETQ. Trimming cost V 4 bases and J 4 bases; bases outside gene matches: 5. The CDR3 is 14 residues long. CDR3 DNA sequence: TGCGCCAGCAGCCCGGGACTAGCTGCAGAGACCCAGTACTTC. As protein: CASSPGLAAETQYF.

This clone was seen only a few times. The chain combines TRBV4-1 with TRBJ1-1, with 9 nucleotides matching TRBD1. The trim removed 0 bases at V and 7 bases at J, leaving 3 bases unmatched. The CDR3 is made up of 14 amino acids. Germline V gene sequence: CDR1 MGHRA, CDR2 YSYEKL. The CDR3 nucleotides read TGCGCCAGCAGCCAAGAGGACAGGGGTATTGAAGCTTTCTTT. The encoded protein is CASSQEDRGIEAFF.

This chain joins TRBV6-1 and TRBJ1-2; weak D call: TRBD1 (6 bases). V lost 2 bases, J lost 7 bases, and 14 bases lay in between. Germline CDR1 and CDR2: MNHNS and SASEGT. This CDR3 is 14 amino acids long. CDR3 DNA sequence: TGTGCCAGCAGTGAACTGGCAGGGGTAGGTGGCTACACCTTC. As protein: CASSELAGVGGYTF.

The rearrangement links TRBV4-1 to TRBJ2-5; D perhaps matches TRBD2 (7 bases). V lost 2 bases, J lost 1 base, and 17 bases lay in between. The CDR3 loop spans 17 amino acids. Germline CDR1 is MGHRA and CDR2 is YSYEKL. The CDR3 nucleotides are TGCGCCAGCAGCCAAAGGGGGAGGGGGGGGTTCCAAGAGACCCAGTACTTC. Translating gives CASSQRGRGGFQETQYF.

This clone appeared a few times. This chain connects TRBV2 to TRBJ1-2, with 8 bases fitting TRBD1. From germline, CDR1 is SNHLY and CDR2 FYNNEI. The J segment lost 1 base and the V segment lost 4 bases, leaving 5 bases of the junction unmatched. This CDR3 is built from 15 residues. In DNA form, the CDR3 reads TGTGCCAGCAGTGCCCCGGACAGGGATAACTATGGCTACACCTTC. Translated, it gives CASSAPDRDNYGYTF.

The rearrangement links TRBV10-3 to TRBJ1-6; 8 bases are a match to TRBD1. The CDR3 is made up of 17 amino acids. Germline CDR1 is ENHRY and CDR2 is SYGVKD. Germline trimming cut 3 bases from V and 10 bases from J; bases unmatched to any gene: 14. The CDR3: CAISERSRGTGGSPLHF. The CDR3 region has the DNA TGTGCCATCAGTGAAAGAAGCAGGGGGACAGGTGGGTCACCCCTCCACTTT.

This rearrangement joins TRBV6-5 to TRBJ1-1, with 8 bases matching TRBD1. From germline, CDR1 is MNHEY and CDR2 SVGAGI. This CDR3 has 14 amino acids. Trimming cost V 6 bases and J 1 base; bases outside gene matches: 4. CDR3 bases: TGTGCCAGCAGGGACGACAGGGGGAACACTGAAGCTTTCTTT. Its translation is CASRDDRGNTEAFF.

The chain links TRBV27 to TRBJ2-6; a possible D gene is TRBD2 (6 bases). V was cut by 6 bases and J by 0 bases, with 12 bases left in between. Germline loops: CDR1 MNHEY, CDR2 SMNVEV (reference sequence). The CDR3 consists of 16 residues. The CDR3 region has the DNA TGTGCCAGCAGACCGGGACTGACCTCTGGGGCCAACGTCCTGACTTTC. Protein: CASRPGLTSGANVLTF.

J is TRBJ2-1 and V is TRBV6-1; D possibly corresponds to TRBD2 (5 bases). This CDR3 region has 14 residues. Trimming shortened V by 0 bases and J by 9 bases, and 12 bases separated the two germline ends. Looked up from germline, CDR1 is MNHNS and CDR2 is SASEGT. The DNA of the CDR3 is TGTGCCAGCAGTGAAGCGGGAGTATTAACTGAGCAGTTCTTC. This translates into CASSEAGVLTEQFF.